The 31 T cell receptor beta chains below all came from one sample that was sequenced in a study of blood T cell repertoires in COVID-19. The assay was immunoSEQ multiplex PCR, and TCRdb's table has in-frame clones only and misses some. The table has tens of thousands of clones, about nine tenths seen once. Sample: peripheral blood. The receptors shown here come from a man aged 55-75 years with acute or convalescent COVID-19.

The chain uses TRBV18 and TRBJ1-2, with 8 nucleotides matching TRBD1. The CDR3 contains 14 residues. Germline V gene lookup returns CDR1 KGHSH and CDR2 LQKENI. The V segment lost 3 bases and the J segment 6 bases; nucleotides outside the gene matches: 6. The CDR3 is CASSPKTGVDGYTF. The CDR3 DNA follows: TGTGCCAGCTCACCTAAGACAGGGGTGGATGGCTACACCTTC.

J is TRBJ1-4 and V is TRBV5-1, with TRBD1 matching over 7 bases. With 1 base clipped from V and 4 bases from J, the junction kept 13 bases outside the gene matches. The CDR3 contains 18 residues. Germline V gene lookup returns CDR1 SGHRS and CDR2 YFSETQ. CDR3 in amino acids: CASSLNPPMGQLNEKLFF. CDR3 in DNA: TGCGCCAGCAGCTTGAACCCCCCGATGGGACAGCTTAATGAAAAACTGTTTTTT.

The CDR3 sequence is CASSSHGQFHTGELFF. Here the CDR3 DNA reads TGTGCCAGCAGCTCCCATGGACAGTTTCACACCGGGGAGCTGTTTTTT. This chain connects TRBV5-8 to TRBJ2-2; D is perhaps TRBD1 (6 bases). V lost 3 bases, J lost 3 bases, and 15 bases lay in between. This CDR3 has 16 residues. Germline V CDR1 and CDR2: SGHTS, YDEGEE. Supplemented by reference TRBV5-8 and TRBJ2-2, the full variable domain reads EAGVTQSPTHLIKTRGQQATLRCSPISGHTSVYWYQQALGLGLQFLLWYDEGEERNRGNFPPRFSGRQFPNYSSELNVNALELEDSALYLCASSSHGQFHTGELFFGEGSRLTVL.

The genes are TRBV10-3 and TRBJ1-2, with TRBD1 as a possible D gene (5 bases). Germline CDR1 ENHRY, CDR2 SYGVKD. Trimming shortened V by 8 bases and J by 6 bases, and 16 bases separated the two germline ends. The CDR3 is 13 residues long. Written as DNA, the CDR3 is TGTGCCATCGCGAGGACAAAAGGTCATGGCTACACCTTC. This sequence encodes CAIARTKGHGYTF.

The V gene is TRBV9, the J gene TRBJ2-4; 8 bases are a match to TRBD2. CDR1 and CDR2 (germline): SGDLS, YYNGEE. CDR3 length: 20 amino acids. V gave up 0 bases and J gave up 1 base; unmatched junction bases: 15. CDR3 region: CASSVGPAGDPDMAKNIQYF. The CDR3 nucleotides are TGTGCCAGCAGCGTAGGTCCAGCGGGGGATCCCGATATGGCCAAAAACATTCAGTACTTC.

The chain has TRBV30 and TRBJ1-2; no clear D. V gave up 2 bases and J gave up 8 bases, with 12 bases separating them. This CDR3 is built from 12 residues. The V gene's germline CDR1 is GTSNPN and CDR2 SVGIG (reference sequence). Here the CDR3 reads CAWSLVKRGYTF. CDR3 nucleotide sequence: TGTGCCTGGAGTTTAGTAAAACGGGGCTACACCTTC.

The rearrangement links TRBV7-2 to TRBJ1-1, with a tentative D call TRBD1 (6 bases). The CDR3 has 15 amino acids. V gave up 0 bases and J gave up 1 base, with 9 bases separating them. Germline assignment: CDR1 SGHTA and CDR2 FQGNSA. CDR3 coding DNA: TGTGCCAGCAGCTTAGCAACAGGGACGAACACTGAAGCTTTCTTT. It codes for CASSLATGTNTEAFF.

This clone showed up just once. This chain joins TRBV9 and TRBJ2-3, with 10 bases fitting TRBD1. V was clipped by 4 bases and J by 8 bases; unmatched bases: 13. The CDR3 is 16 amino acids. CDR1 is SGDLS and CDR2 is YYNGEE in the germline V gene. The CDR3: CASSPAGDRGRSTQYF. CDR3 bases: TGTGCCAGCAGCCCCGCAGGAGACAGGGGGCGATCTACGCAGTATTTT.

This clone was observed a single time. V usage is TRBV10-3 and J usage is TRBJ1-1; no clear D gene. The germline V and J ends were trimmed by 5 bases and 0 bases, with 10 bases remaining between them. The CDR3 is made up of 14 amino acids. In germline, CDR1 is ENHRY, CDR2 SYGVKD. The CDR3 region has the DNA TGTGCCATCAGTAAGGAGGGAGTGAACACTGAAGCTTTCTTT. This gives the protein CAISKEGVNTEAFF.

This clone was observed a handful of times. The J gene is TRBJ1-1, the V gene TRBV10-3; D possibly corresponds to TRBD1 (5 bases). The CDR3 runs 17 residues. Trimming took off 4 bases at V and 4 bases at J, with 22 bases between the two ends. CDR1 and CDR2 (germline): ENHRY, SYGVKD. The CDR3 nucleotides read TGTGCCATCAGTGGAGGCGGGACTCTCGCAGCGGGCACTGAAGCTTTCTTT. Protein product: CAISGGGTLAAGTEAFF.

The chain employs TRBV5-6 and TRBJ2-7; the match to TRBD1 covers 10 bases. The CDR3 totals 14 residues. CDR1 is SGHDT, CDR2 YYEEEE, per germline. Germline trimming cut 5 bases from V and 2 bases from J; bases unmatched to any gene: 4. CDR3 protein: CASSTGTGAYEQYF. The CDR3 region has the DNA TGTGCCAGCAGTACCGGGACAGGGGCCTACGAGCAGTACTTC.

The chain carries TRBV27 and TRBJ2-5, with 7 bases that match TRBD1. The J segment lost 4 bases and the V segment lost 5 bases, leaving 7 bases of the junction unmatched. The CDR3 totals 14 residues. Germline V gene lookup returns CDR1 MNHEY and CDR2 SMNVEV (reference sequence). Written as DNA, the CDR3 is TGTGCCAGCAGTACGGACAGGTTCACAGAGACCCAGTACTTC. It specifies CASSTDRFTETQYF.

The chain links TRBV6-5 to TRBJ1-5, with D tentatively TRBD1 (5 bases). V lost 0 bases to trimming and J lost 6 bases, with 12 bases between them. The CDR3 covers 15 residues. CDR1 is MNHEY, CDR2 SVGAGI, per germline. CDR3 sequence (DNA): TGTGCCAGCAGTTACTCAGGGTTTCAGGGTCAGCCCCAGCATTTT. Encoded protein: CASSYSGFQGQPQHF.

The chain couples TRBV19 to TRBJ2-5, with 7 bases fitting TRBD2. Trimming cost V 6 bases and J 1 base; bases outside gene matches: 8. CDR1 LNHDA and CDR2 SQIVND come from the germline V gene (reference sequence). There are 15 residues in the CDR3. CDR3 in DNA: TGTGCCAGTAGCACCCTGGGGGGGGGCCAAGAGACCCAGTACTTC. Amino acid sequence: CASSTLGGGQETQYF.

This clone came up once. The chain uses TRBV9 and TRBJ2-1; D not resolved. The V gene lost 4 bases and the J gene lost 9 bases, with 23 bases spanning the gap. CDR1 SGDLS and CDR2 YYNGEE come from the germline V gene. The CDR3 contains 16 residues. CDR3: CASSIHLDGALGEQFF. The CDR3 nucleotides read TGTGCCAGCAGCATCCACCTAGACGGCGCATTAGGTGAGCAGTTCTTC.

This clone was observed a single time. The V call is TRBV15, the J call TRBJ2-1; D may be TRBD2 (6 bases). Trimming left V 6 bases short and J 5 bases short, with 14 bases between. The CDR3 covers 14 residues. Per germline, CDR1 LNHNV and CDR2 YYDKDF (reference sequence). The CDR3 region has the DNA TGTGCCACCAGGGGGAGGCTAGCCAACAATGAGCAGTTCTTC. Translation: CATRGRLANNEQFF.

As DNA, the CDR3 is TGTGCCAGCAGGCGGAGCACCGGGGAGCTGTTTTTT. Its translation: CASRRSTGELFF. V and J are TRBV6-5 and TRBJ2-2, with D uncertain. Germline values: CDR1 MNHEY, CDR2 SVGAGI. The CDR3 has 12 residues. Between the trimmed V and J ends, which lost 6 bases and 4 bases, there was a span of 6 bases.

The chain employs TRBV27 and TRBJ2-1, with TRBD2 identical over 15 bases. Germline CDR1 and CDR2: MNHEY and SMNVEV (reference sequence). The ends lost 4 bases at V and 8 bases at J; junction bases unmatched: 12. This CDR3 has 18 amino acids. CDR3 in DNA: TGTGCCAGCAGTTCCATTGGACTAGCGGGGGGGCCGACGCATGAGCAGTTCTTC. Protein: CASSSIGLAGGPTHEQFF.

The chain joins TRBV24-1 to TRBJ2-4, with D possibly being TRBD1 (7 bases). CDR3 size: 15 residues. Germline V lookup: CDR1 KGHDR, CDR2 SFDVKD. V was clipped by 7 bases and J by 5 bases, with 17 bases between them. The DNA for the CDR3 is TGTGCCACCAGGACAGGGACTGTAGGAGAAAACATTCAGTACTTC. It encodes CATRTGTVGENIQYF.

This clone was found once. V is TRBV27 and J is TRBJ2-2; 7 bases agree with TRBD1. The CDR3 contains 15 residues. Germline CDR1 reads MNHEY; CDR2 reads SMNVEV (reference sequence). The V gene end was trimmed by 4 bases and the J gene end by 7 bases; junction bases not matched to a gene: 9. CDR3 amino acids: CASSSLTGKFGELFF. The CDR3 DNA sequence: TGTGCCAGCAGTTCGTTGACAGGGAAGTTCGGGGAGCTGTTTTTT.

The chain is built from TRBV19 and TRBJ2-1; D gene ambiguous. The CDR3 covers 12 residues. Germline-derived CDR1 and CDR2 are LNHDA and SQIVND (reference sequence). V lost 3 bases, J lost 3 bases, and 3 bases lay in between. Here the CDR3 DNA reads TGTGCCAGTAGTATTTACTACAATGAGCAGTTCTTC. It translates to CASSIYYNEQFF.

The CDR3 DNA follows: TGCGCCAGCAGGGTGGATTTGGCGGGGATTACCTACGAGCAGTACTTC. Its protein is CASRVDLAGITYEQYF. The chain employs TRBV4-1 and TRBJ2-7; D might be TRBD2 (6 bases). The CDR3 runs to 16 residues. Trimming took off 6 bases at V and 2 bases at J, with 20 bases between the two ends. Germline V lookup: CDR1 MGHRA, CDR2 YSYEKL.

The chain carries TRBV19 and TRBJ2-6; the D gene is possibly TRBD1 (5 bases). V shed 10 bases and J shed 0 bases, with 19 bases lying between them. Germline V gives CDR1 LNHDA, CDR2 SQIVND (reference sequence). The CDR3 has 17 residues. This CDR3 is CATQGAGPNSGANVLTF. CDR3 nucleotide sequence: TGTGCCACCCAAGGGGCAGGTCCTAACTCTGGGGCCAACGTCCTGACTTTC.

This chain uses TRBV27 with TRBJ1-5, with TRBD1 matching 9 bases. Germline lookup yields CDR1 MNHEY and CDR2 SMNVEV (reference sequence). V dropped 1 base and J dropped 0; count of bases not matched to a gene: 7. The CDR3 is 18 residues long. CDR3 region: CASSLFLPGQGSNQPQHF. CDR3 coding DNA: TGTGCCAGCAGTTTATTCTTACCGGGACAGGGTAGCAATCAGCCCCAGCATTTT.

The chain is built from TRBV11-1 and TRBJ1-1; 7 bases line up with TRBD1. Germline V lookup: CDR1 SGHAT, CDR2 FQDESV (reference sequence). The CDR3 runs 13 residues. Trimming took 5 bases from V and 4 from J; bases not matched to a gene: 4. The CDR3 here is CASSPNRGTEAFF. Written as DNA, the CDR3 is TGTGCCAGCAGCCCAAACAGGGGCACTGAAGCTTTCTTT.

This clone was seen once. The chain links TRBV19 to TRBJ1-2, with TRBD1 matching 7 bases. In germline, CDR1 is LNHDA, CDR2 SQIVND (reference sequence). The junction had 8 bases not matched to a gene; V was cut back by 7 bases and J by 0 bases. This CDR3 is built from 15 residues. The CDR3 reads CASNLGTATNYGYTF. The CDR3 nucleotides are TGTGCCAGTAACCTGGGGACAGCAACTAACTATGGCTACACCTTC.

The V call is TRBV12-5, the J call TRBJ2-1; 9 bases are a match to TRBD1. The germline V gene encodes CDR1 LGHNT and CDR2 FRNRAP. The CDR3 totals 15 residues. V lost 9 bases to trimming and J lost 0 bases; unmatched junction nucleotides: 6. The CDR3 bases are TGTGCTAGCTCGGGACAGGGAGACTCCTACAATGAGCAGTTCTTC. It is translated as CASSGQGDSYNEQFF.

The chain joins TRBV19 to TRBJ1-4; TRBD1 might be the D (6 bases). Germline V lookup: CDR1 LNHDA, CDR2 SQIVND (reference sequence). Trimming removed 3 bases at V and 3 bases at J, with 11 bases between. The CDR3 sequence is 15 residues long. As DNA, the CDR3 is TGTGCCAGTAGTATCAACAGGGATCCTAATGAAAAACTGTTTTTT. Translating gives CASSINRDPNEKLFF.

The chain is built from TRBV11-3 and TRBJ1-2; no firm D call. Germline CDR1 and CDR2: SGHNT and YENEEA. The CDR3 covers 19 residues. V dropped 2 bases and J dropped 0 bases, with 22 bases sitting between them. The CDR3 DNA sequence: TGTGCCAGCAGCTTACGGGTCCCGGCAGCGGAAGGCCCTAACTATGGCTACACCTTC. It encodes CASSLRVPAAEGPNYGYTF.

The chain combines TRBV9 with TRBJ1-1, with TRBD1 identical over 8 bases. The length of the CDR3 is 17 residues. Germline CDR1 and CDR2: SGDLS and YYNGEE. V shed 0 bases and J 2 bases; nucleotides not matched to a gene: 9. CDR3 DNA sequence: TGTGCCAGCAGCGTAGAAAAGGGGACAGGCCACAACACTGAAGCTTTCTTT. Amino acid sequence: CASSVEKGTGHNTEAFF.

The chain is built from TRBV7-3 and TRBJ1-2, with a tentative D call TRBD1 (6 bases). V was cut by 3 bases and J by 7 bases, with 21 bases left in between. This CDR3 has 16 residues. The germline gives CDR1 SGHTA, CDR2 FQGTGA. CDR3 in DNA: TGTGCCAGCAGCTTGACGTTTGGGGCAGGGGCGGGTGGCTACACCTTC. This gives the protein CASSLTFGAGAGGYTF.